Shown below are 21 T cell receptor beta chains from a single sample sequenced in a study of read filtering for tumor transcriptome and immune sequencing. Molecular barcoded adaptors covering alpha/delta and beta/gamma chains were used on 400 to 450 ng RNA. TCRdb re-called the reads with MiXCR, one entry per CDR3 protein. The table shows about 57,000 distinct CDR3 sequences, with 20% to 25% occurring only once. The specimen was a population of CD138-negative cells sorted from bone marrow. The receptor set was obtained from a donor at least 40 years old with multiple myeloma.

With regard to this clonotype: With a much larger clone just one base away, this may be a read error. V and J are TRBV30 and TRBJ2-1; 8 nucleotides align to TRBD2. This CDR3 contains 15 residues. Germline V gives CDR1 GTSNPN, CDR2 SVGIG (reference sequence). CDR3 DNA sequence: TGTGCCTGGAGTGTCACTAGCGGTCTCTACAATCAGCAGTTCTTC. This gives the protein CAWSVTSGLYNQQFF.

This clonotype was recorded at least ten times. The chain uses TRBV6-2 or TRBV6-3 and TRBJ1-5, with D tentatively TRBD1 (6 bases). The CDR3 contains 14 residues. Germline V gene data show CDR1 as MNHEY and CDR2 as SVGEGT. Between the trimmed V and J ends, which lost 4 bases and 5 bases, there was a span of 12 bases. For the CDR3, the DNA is TGTGCCAGCAGTTCTTCAGGGGAAGATCAGCCCCAGCATTTT. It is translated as CASSSSGEDQPQHF.

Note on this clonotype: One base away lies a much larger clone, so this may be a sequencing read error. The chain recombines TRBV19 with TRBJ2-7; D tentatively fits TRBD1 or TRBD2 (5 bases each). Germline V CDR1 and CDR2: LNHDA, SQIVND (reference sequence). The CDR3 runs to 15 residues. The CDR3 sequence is CARSISPGLSYEQYF. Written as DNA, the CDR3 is TGTGCCCGTAGTATTTCTCCGGGGCTGAGCTACGAGCAGTACTTC.

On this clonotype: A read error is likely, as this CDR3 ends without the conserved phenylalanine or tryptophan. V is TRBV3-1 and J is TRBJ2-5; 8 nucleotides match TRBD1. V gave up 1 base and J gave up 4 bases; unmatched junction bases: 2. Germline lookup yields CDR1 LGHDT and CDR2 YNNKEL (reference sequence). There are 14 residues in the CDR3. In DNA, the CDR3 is TGTGCCAGCAGCCAAGCAGGGGGCGCAGAGACCCAGTACTCC. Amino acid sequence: CASSQAGGAETQYS.

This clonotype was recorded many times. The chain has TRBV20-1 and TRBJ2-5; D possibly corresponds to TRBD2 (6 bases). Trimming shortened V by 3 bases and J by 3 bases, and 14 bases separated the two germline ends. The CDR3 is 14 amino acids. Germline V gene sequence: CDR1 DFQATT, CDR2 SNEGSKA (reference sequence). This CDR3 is CSASPRGKEETQYF. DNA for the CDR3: TGCAGTGCTAGCCCACGGGGGAAGGAAGAGACCCAGTACTTC.

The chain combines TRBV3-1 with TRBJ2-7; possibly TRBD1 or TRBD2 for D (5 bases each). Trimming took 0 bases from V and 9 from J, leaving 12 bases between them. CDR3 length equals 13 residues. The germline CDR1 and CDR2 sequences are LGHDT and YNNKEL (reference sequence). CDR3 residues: CASSQDQGAVQYF. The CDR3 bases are TGTGCCAGCAGCCAAGATCAGGGAGCGGTGCAGTACTTC.

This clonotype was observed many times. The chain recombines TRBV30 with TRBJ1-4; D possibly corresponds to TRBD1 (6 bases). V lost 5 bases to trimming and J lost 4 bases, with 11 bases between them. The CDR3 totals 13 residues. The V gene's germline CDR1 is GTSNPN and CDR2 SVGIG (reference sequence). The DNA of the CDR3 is TGTGCCTGGGAGGACAGACTTAATGAAAAACTGTTTTTT. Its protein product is CAWEDRLNEKLFF.

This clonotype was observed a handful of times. The CDR3 loop is CASSLRREGSGVQFF. The CDR3 region has the DNA TGTGCCAGCAGCTTAAGGCGGGAGGGCTCCGGGGTCCAGTTCTTC. The gene calls are TRBV7-8 and TRBJ2-1, with TRBD2 identical over 9 bases. The ends lost 2 bases at V and 13 bases at J; junction bases unmatched: 12. Germline CDR1 SGHVS, CDR2 FQNEAQ. This CDR3 is built from 15 residues.

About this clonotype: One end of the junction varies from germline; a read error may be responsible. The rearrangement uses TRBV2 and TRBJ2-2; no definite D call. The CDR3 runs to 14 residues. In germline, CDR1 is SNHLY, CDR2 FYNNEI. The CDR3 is CAGSGRARTGELFF. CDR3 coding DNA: TGTGCCGGCAGTGGTCGGGCGCGCACCGGGGAGCTGTTTTTT.

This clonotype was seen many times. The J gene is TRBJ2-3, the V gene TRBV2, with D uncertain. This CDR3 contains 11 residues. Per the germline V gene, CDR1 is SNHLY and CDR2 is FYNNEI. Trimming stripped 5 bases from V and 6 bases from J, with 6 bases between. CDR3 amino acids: CASSLRDTQYF. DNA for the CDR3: TGTGCCAGCAGTTTACGGGATACGCAGTATTTT.

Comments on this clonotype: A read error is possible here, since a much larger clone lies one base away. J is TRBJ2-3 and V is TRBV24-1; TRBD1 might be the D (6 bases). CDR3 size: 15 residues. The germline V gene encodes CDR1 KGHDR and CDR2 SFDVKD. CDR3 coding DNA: TGTGCCACCAGTGATGACCCTGGGGGCACAGATGCGCAGTATTTT. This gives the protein CATSDDPGGTDAQYF.

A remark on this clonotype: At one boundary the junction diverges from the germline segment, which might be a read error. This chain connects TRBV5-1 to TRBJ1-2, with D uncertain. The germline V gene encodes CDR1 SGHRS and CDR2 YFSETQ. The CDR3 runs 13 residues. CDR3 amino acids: CASSLNQNCGYTF. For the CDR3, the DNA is TGCGCCAGCAGCTTAAATCAGAACTGTGGCTATACCTTC.

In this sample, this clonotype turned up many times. The CDR3 sequence: CASSGRGPKNIQYF. Written as DNA, the CDR3 is TGTGCCAGCAGCGGCCGGGGGCCCAAAAACATTCAGTACTTC. The V and J genes are TRBV7-6 and TRBJ2-4; D might be TRBD1 or TRBD2, each matching 6 bases. Germline V gives CDR1 SGHVS, CDR2 FNYEAQ. This CDR3 region has 14 residues. The V end lost 5 bases, the J end lost 2 bases, and 10 bases lay between the germline ends.

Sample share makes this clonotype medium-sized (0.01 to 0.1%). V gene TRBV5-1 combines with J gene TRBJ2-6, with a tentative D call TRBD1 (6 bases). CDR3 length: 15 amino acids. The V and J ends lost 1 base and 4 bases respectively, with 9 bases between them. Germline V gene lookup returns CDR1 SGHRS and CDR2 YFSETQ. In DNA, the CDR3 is TGCGCCAGCAGCTTGCAAACAGGGGGGGCCAACGTCCTGACTTTC. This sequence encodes CASSLQTGGANVLTF. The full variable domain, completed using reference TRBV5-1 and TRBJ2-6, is KAGVTQTPRYLIKTRGQQVTLSCSPISGHRSVSWYQQTPGQGLQFLFEYFSETQRNKGNFPGRFSGRQFSNSRSEMNVSTLELGDSALYLCASSLQTGGANVLTFGAGSRLTVL.

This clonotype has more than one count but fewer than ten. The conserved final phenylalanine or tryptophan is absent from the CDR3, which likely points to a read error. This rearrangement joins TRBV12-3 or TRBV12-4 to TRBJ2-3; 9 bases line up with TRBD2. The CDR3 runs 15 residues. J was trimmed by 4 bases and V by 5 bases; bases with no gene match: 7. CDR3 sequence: CASSRTSGSADTQYL. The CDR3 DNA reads TGTGCCAGCAGTCGAACTAGCGGGTCGGCAGATACGCAGTATTTG.

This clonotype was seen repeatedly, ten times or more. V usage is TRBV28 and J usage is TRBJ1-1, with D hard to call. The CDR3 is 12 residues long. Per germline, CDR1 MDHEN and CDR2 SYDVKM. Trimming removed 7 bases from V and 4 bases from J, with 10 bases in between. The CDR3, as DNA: TGTGCCAGCATGAGAGAGGGCACTGAAGCTTTCTTT. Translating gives CASMREGTEAFF.

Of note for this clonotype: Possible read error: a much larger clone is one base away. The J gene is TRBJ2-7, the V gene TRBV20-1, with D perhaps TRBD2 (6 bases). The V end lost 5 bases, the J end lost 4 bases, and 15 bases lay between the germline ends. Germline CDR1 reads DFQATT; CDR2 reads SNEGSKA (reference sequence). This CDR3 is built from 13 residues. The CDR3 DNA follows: TGCAGTGCTGCTTGGAAACGGGGGTACGAGCAGTACTTC. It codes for CSAAWKRGYEQYF.

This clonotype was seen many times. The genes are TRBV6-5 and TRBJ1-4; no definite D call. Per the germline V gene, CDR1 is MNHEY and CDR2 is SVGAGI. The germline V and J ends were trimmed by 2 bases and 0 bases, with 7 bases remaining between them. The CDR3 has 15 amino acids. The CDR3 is CASSYRGATNEKLFF. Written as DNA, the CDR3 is TGTGCCAGCAGTTACCGCGGTGCAACTAATGAAAAACTGTTTTTT.

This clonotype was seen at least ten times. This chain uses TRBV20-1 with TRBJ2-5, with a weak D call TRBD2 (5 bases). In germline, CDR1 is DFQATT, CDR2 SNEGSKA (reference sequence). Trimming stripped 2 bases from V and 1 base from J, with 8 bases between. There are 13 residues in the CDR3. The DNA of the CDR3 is TGCAGTGCTAGACGGGGTTCCCAAGAGACCCAGTACTTC. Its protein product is CSARRGSQETQYF.

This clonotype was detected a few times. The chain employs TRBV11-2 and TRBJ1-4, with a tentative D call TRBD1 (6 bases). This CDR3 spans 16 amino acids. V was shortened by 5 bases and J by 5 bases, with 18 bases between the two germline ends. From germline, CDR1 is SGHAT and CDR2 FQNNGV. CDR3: CASSGRSDSGNEKLFF. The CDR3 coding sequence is TGTGCCAGCAGCGGCCGCTCGGACAGTGGAAATGAAAAACTGTTTTTT.

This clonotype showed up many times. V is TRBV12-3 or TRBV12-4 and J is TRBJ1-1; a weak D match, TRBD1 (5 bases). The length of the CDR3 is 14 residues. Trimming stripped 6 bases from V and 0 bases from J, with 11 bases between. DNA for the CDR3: TGTGCCAGCAGCTGGGACGAATTGAACACTGAAGCTTTCTTT. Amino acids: CASSWDELNTEAFF.